This TCR beta chain was captured in a study of cytomegalovirus exposure and HLA in healthy donors. Primers for the PCR totalled 60 Vbeta and 13 Jbeta. Some clones are missing from TCRdb's copy, which holds only in-frame ones; the method was immunoSEQ multiplex PCR. The sample contains fewer than 90,000 clones, 65% to 80% of which appear only once. Germline CDR1 reads SGHDT; CDR2 reads YYEEEE. With V trimmed by 2 bases and J by 0 bases, 13 bases remained unmatched. This CDR3 spans 19 amino acids. This clone has just a few counts. V and J are TRBV5-6 and TRBJ2-1, with 8 bases identical to TRBD2. Material: PBMCs. The sequence was obtained from a man aged 25-45 years in good health and CMV-seropositive. CDR3 coding DNA: TGTGCCAGCAGCTTCGAGCTCCTCCGCGGGGGGAACTCCTACAATGAGCAGTTCTTC. Its translation is CASSFELLRGGNSYNEQFF.